This T cell receptor beta chain was documented in a study of blood T cell repertoires in COVID-19 (TCRdb year 2020). Study-wide context: Samples from collaborators originated in the United States, Italy and Spain and spanned both the acute and convalescent phases of COVID-19. Subjects who had been exposed to COVID-19, were actively infected with it, or had recovered from it provided the deeply sampled blood TCRbeta repertoires that made up the dataset. Samples were obtained from the ongoing ImmuneRACE study (first 160 participants) and from some 1,200 subjects provided by 6 global collaborators. Where HLA class I and class II types were available, the types were taken from metadata supplied by the sample provider, not from assay-based typing. The repertoires were released in a freely available public database intended as a resource for research on the immune response to SARS-CoV-2. The material from the prospective study consisted of cDNA or gDNA derived from T cells, B-cell-depleted T cells, or PBMCs. The sample metadata nearly always contained a de-identified subject ID, COVID-19 status, age in years and sex. Study-wide conclusions, independent of this receptor: Clinical and demographic metadata were provided uncurated, with the amount varying by source and participant.

TCRbeta CDR3 regions were amplified from genomic DNA using the immunoSEQ Assay, a bias-controlled multiplex PCR. As for the original processing: The number of nucleated cells in each sample was estimated by amplification of reference gene primers within the assay. To quantify the absolute abundance of each unique TCRbeta CDR3 rearrangement, sequence reads were collapsed and filtered. Productive Simpson clonality was computed per sample as the square root of Simpson's diversity index over productive rearrangements. TCRdb stores this immuneACCESS table with in-frame sequences only. Part of the clones is absent; in the studies checked, under half of the shortfall reflects unresolved V genes, and no reason is known for the rest. Clonal size and the V and J genes are those of that table, whereas D and trimming came from the DNA. The sample contains over 120,000 clones, over 70% of them found a single time. 1.9% of the sample rests with the top ten.

From the germline V gene (reference sequence), CDR1 is DFQATT and CDR2 is SNEGSKA. From its cysteine to its phenylalanine, the CDR3 spans 14 amino acids. Only the CDR3 DNA is retained, 42 bases long and in frame from the first base. As concerns this clone: Its antigen specificity is not known. A junction end diverges from the germline sequence, so it may reflect a read error.

Whole blood was collected in K2EDTA tubes by collaborating institutions according to the institutions' own protocols. Collaborator samples were shipped for TCRbeta analysis as frozen whole blood, isolated PBMCs, or DNA extracted from either sample type. Specimen: peripheral blood. Rearrangement joined TRBV20-1 to TRBJ2-7; TRBD2 lines up with 7 middle nucleotides. The origin of this receptor is an older woman with acute or convalescent COVID-19. CDR3 protein: CSASWGGDSNEQYF. At the DNA level, the sequence is TGCAGTGCTAGTTGGGGGGGGGACTCCAACGAGCAGTACTTC.